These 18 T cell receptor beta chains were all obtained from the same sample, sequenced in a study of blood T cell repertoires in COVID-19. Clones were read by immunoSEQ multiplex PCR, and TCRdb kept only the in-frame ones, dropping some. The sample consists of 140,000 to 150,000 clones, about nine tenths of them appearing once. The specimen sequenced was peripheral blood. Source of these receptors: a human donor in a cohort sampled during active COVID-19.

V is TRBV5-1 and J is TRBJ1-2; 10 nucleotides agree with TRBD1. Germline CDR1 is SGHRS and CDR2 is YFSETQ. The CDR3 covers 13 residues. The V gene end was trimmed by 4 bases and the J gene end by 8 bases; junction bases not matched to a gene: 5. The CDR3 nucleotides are TGCGCCAGCAGCAACGGACAGGGGGTGGGCTACACCTTC. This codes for CASSNGQGVGYTF.

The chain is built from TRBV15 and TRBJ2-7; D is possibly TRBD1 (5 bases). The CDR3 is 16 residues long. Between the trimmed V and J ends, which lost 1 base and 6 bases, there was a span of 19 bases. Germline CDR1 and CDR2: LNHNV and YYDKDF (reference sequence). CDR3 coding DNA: TGTGCCACCAGCAGAGCGGCGGCAGGGCGCTTGGGCGAGCAGTACTTC. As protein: CATSRAAAGRLGEQYF.

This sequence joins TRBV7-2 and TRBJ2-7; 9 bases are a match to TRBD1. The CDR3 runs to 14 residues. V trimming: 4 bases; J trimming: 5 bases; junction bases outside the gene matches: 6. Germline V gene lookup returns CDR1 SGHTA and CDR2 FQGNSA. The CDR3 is CASSSRTGAHEQYF. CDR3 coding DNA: TGTGCCAGCAGCTCCCGGACAGGGGCCCACGAGCAGTACTTC.

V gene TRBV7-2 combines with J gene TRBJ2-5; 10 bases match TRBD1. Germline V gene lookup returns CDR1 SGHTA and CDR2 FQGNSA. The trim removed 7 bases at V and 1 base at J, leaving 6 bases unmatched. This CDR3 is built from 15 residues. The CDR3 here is CASIPDRGFQETQYF. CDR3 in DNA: TGTGCCAGCATCCCGGACAGGGGGTTCCAAGAGACCCAGTACTTC.

In DNA form, the CDR3 reads TGTGCCAGCAGGGGGGCCATTAGCACAGATACGCAGTATTTT. Translating gives CASRGAISTDTQYF. V gene TRBV28 combines with J gene TRBJ2-3; the D gene is possibly TRBD1 (6 bases). The germline V gene encodes CDR1 MDHEN and CDR2 SYDVKM. Trimming removed 6 bases from V and 0 bases from J, with 10 bases in between. The CDR3 is 14 amino acids. Supplemented by reference TRBV28 and TRBJ2-3, the full variable domain reads DVKVTQSSRYLVKRTGEKVFLECVQDMDHENMFWYRQDPGLGLRLIYFSYDVKMKEKGDIPEGYSVSREKKERFSLILESASTNQTSMYLCASRGAISTDTQYFGPGTRLTVL.

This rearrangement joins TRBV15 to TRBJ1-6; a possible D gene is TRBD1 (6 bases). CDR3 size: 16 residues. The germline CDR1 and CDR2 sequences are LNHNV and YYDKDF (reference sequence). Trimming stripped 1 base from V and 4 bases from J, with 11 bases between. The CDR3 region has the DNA TGTGCCACCAGCAGAGTTCTAGGGACATATAATTCACCCCTCCACTTT. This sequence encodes CATSRVLGTYNSPLHF.

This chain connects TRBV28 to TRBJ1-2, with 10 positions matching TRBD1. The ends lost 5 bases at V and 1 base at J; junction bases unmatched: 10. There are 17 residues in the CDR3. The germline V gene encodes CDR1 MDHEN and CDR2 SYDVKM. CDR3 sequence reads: CASSAGTGVSLNYGYTF. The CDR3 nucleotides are TGTGCCAGCAGTGCGGGGACAGGGGTTTCCCTTAACTATGGCTACACCTTC.

CDR3 in amino acids: CASSVPGGSAGGPSYEQYF. In DNA, the CDR3 is TGTGCCAGCAGCGTCCCAGGGGGCTCGGCGGGAGGGCCGTCCTACGAGCAGTACTTC. The rearrangement links TRBV5-4 to TRBJ2-7; tentatively, D is TRBD2 (9 bases). This CDR3 has 19 residues. Germline loops: CDR1 SGHNT, CDR2 YYREEE (reference sequence). Between the trimmed V and J ends, which lost 4 bases and 1 base, there was a span of 27 bases.

CDR3 amino acids: CASSQASAYEQYF. Here the CDR3 DNA reads TGTGCCAGCAGCCAAGCCAGCGCCTACGAGCAGTACTTC. The rearrangement links TRBV4-2 to TRBJ2-7; D call uncertain. The V and J ends lost 1 base and 2 bases respectively, with 6 bases between them. The CDR3 covers 13 residues. Germline assignment: CDR1 LGHNA and CDR2 YNFKEQ.

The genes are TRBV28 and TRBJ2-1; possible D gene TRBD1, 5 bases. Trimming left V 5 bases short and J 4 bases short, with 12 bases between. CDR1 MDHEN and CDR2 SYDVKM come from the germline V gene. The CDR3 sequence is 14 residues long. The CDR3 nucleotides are TGTGCCAGCAGTCCACCTGACAGATACAATGAGCAGTTCTTC. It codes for CASSPPDRYNEQFF. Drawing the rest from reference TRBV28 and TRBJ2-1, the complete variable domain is DVKVTQSSRYLVKRTGEKVFLECVQDMDHENMFWYRQDPGLGLRLIYFSYDVKMKEKGDIPEGYSVSREKKERFSLILESASTNQTSMYLCASSPPDRYNEQFFGPGTRLTVL.

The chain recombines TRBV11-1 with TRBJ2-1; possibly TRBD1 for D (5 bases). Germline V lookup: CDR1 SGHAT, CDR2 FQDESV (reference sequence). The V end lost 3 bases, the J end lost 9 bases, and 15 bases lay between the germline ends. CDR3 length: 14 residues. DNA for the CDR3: TGTGCCAGCAGCTTTAGGGGAAAGACCAGTGAGCAGTTCTTC. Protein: CASSFRGKTSEQFF.

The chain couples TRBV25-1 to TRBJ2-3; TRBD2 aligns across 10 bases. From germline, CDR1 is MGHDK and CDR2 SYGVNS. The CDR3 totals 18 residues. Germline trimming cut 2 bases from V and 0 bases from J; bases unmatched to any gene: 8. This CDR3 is CASSEGTSAVRSTDTQYF. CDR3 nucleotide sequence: TGTGCCAGCAGTGAAGGGACTAGCGCAGTACGTAGCACAGATACGCAGTATTTT.

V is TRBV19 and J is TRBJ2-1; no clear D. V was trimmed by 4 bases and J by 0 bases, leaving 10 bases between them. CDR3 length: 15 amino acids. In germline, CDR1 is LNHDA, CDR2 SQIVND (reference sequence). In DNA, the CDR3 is TGTGCCAGTAGTAGTCCTGCCAGCTCCTACAATGAGCAGTTCTTC. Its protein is CASSSPASSYNEQFF. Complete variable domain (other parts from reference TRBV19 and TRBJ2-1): DGGITQSPKYLFRKEGQNVTLSCEQNLNHDAMYWYRQDPGQGLRLIYYSQIVNDFQKGDIAEGYSVSREKKESFPLTVTSAQKNPTAFYLCASSSPASSYNEQFFGPGTRLTVL.

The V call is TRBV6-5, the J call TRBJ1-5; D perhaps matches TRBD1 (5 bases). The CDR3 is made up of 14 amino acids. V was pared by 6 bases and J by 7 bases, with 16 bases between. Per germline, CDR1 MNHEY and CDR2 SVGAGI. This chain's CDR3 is CASRGGGNEQPQHF. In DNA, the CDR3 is TGTGCCAGCAGGGGTGGGGGGAATGAGCAGCCCCAGCATTTT.

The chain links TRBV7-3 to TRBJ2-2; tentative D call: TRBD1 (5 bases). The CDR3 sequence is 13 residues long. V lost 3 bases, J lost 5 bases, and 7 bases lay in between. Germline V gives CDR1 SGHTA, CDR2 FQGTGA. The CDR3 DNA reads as TGTGCCAGCAGCTTTTCAGGGACCGGGGAGCTGTTTTTT. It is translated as CASSFSGTGELFF.

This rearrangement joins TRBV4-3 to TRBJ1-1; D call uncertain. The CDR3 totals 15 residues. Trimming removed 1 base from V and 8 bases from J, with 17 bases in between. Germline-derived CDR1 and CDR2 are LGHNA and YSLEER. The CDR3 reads CASSQGSQSLLEAFF. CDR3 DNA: TGCGCCAGCAGCCAAGGAAGTCAGTCCCTGCTCGAAGCTTTCTTT.

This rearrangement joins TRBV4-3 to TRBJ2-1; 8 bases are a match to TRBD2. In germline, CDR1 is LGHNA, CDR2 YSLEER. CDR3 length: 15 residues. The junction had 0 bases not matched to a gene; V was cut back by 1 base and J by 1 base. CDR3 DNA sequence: TGCGCCAGCAGCCAAGCGGGAGGGTCCTACAATGAGCAGTTCTTC. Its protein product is CASSQAGGSYNEQFF.

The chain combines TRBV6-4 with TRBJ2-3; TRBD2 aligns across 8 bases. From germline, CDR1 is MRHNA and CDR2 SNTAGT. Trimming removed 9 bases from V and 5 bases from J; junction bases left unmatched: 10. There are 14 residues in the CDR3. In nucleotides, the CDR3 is TGTGCCAGACCTTGGACTAGCTGGCAAGATACGCAGTATTTT. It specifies CARPWTSWQDTQYF.